The 2 T cell receptor beta chains listed next were all sequenced from one sample in a study of response to subunit inactivated influenza vaccine. TCRdb reanalysed the RT-PCR reads using MiXCR and keeps one entry per CDR3 protein. This sample has about 800,000 distinct CDR3 sequences; approximately 21% occur once, and the top ten carry approximately 10%. The sequences come from PBMCs from blood, collected less than 6 days after vaccination. Receptors were obtained from a man aged 45-65 years who received an inactivated influenza vaccine.

This rearrangement joins TRBV10-3 to TRBJ2-1; TRBD2 matches at 10 bases. This CDR3 is 16 amino acids long. Unmatched junction bases numbered 8, after V lost 6 bases and J lost 3 bases. CDR1 and CDR2 from the germline V gene are ENHRY and SYGVKD. The CDR3 region has the DNA TGTGCCATCAGGGCCCCTACTAGCGGGAACTACAATGAGCAGTTCTTC. It encodes CAIRAPTSGNYNEQFF.

The V and J genes are TRBV6-2 or TRBV6-3 and TRBJ2-1; no clear D. Germline values: CDR1 MNHEY, CDR2 SVGEGT. V lost 6 bases and J 0 bases, leaving 15 bases between the germline ends. The CDR3 is 16 amino acids. CDR3 loop: CASSSPVWSSYNEQFF. The CDR3 nucleotides are TGTGCCAGCAGCTCGCCTGTTTGGAGCTCCTACAATGAGCAGTTCTTC.